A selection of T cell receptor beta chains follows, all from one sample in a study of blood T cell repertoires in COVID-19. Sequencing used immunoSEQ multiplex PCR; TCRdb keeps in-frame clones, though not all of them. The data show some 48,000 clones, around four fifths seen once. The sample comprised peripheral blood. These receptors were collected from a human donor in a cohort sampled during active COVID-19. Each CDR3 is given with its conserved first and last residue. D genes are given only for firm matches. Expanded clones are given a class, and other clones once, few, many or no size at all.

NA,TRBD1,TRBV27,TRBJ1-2,CASRAQGEYGYTF,TGTGCCAGCAGAGCACAGGGGGAGTATGGCTACACCTTC
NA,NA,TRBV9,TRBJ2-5,CASSVGGKRQVRWLETQYF,TGTGCCAGCAGCGTAGGAGGGAAGAGACAGGTACGTTGGCTGGAGACCCAGTACTTC
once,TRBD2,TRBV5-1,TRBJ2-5,CASSQGTSGETQYF,TGCGCCAGCAGCCAAGGGACTAGCGGGGAGACCCAGTACTTC
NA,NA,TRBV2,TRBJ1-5,CASSASPGVNQPQHF,TGTGCCAGCAGCGCTTCTCCGGGAGTCAATCAGCCCCAGCATTTT
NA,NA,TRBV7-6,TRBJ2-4,CASSLSPTGAKNIQYF,TGTGCCAGCAGCTTAAGCCCAACAGGAGCCAAAAACATTCAGTACTTC
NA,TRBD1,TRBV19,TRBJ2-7,CASNDPSPGGPKPYEQYF,TGTGCCAGTAACGATCCTTCCCCAGGGGGCCCCAAGCCCTACGAGCAGTACTTC
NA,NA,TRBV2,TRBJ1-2,CASSPRGFSNYGYTF,TGTGCCAGCAGTCCTAGGGGCTTCTCTAACTATGGCTACACCTTC
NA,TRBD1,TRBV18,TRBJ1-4,CASSPRQGIANEKLFF,TGTGCCAGCTCGCCTAGACAGGGCATAGCTAATGAAAAACTGTTTTTT
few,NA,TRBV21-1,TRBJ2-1,CASSPSGGAKVSSYNEQFF,TGTGCCAGCAGCCCGTCAGGGGGCGCGAAGGTTAGCTCCTACAATGAGCAGTTCTTC
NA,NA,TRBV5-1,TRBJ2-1,CASGTGNSYNEQFF,TGCGCCAGCGGAACAGGGAACTCCTACAATGAGCAGTTCTTC
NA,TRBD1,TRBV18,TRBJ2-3,CASSPAQGALTDTQYF,TGTGCCAGCTCACCGGCTCAGGGGGCCCTCACAGATACGCAGTATTTT
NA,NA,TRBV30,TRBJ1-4,CACQTATNEKLFF,TGTGCCTGCCAAACAGCAACTAATGAAAAACTGTTTTTT
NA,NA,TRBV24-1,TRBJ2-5,CATSDFGRDRWQETQYF,TGTGCCACCAGTGATTTTGGGCGGGACCGGTGGCAAGAGACCCAGTACTTC
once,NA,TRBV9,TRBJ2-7,CASSVDPGSRYEQYF,TGTGCCAGCAGCGTAGATCCGGGTTCGCGGTACGAGCAGTACTTC
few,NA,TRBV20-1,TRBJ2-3,CSASSSGTDTQYF,TGCAGTGCTAGTTCTAGCGGCACAGATACGCAGTATTTT
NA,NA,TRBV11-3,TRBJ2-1,CASSLQGEGLNEQFF,TGTGCCAGCAGCCTACAGGGGGAGGGTCTCAATGAGCAGTTCTTC
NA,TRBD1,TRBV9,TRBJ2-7,CASSVGGQGASSYEQYF,TGTGCCAGCAGCGTAGGGGGACAGGGGGCTAGCTCCTACGAGCAGTACTTC
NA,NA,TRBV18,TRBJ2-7,CASSHEVGEQYF,TGTGCCAGCTCACATGAGGTGGGCGAGCAGTACTTC
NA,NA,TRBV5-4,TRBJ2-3,CASSRNKVRDSEF,TGTGCCAGCAGCCGAAACAAAGTCCGGGACTCAGAGTTT
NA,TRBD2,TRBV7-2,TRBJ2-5,CASSLEASGVGETQYF,TGTGCCAGCAGCTTAGAGGCTAGCGGGGTCGGGGAGACCCAGTACTTC
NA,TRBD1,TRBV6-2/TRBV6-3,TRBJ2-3,CVSSYSGLRDRVIDTQYF,TGTGTCAGCAGTTATTCCGGCCTGCGGGACAGGGTGATTGATACGCAGTATTTT
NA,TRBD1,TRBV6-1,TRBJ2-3,CASSEMDRGLDTQYF,TGTGCCAGCAGTGAAATGGACAGGGGGCTAGATACGCAGTATTTT
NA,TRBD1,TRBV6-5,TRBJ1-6,CASSTGTVNSPLHF,TGTGCCAGCAGTACCGGGACAGTAAATTCACCCCTCCACTTT
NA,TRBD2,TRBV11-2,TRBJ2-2,CASSTQRGPNTGELFF,TGTGCCAGCAGCACTCAGCGGGGCCCGAACACCGGGGAGCTGTTTTTT
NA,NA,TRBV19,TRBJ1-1,CASSIWGLDTEAFF,TGTGCCAGTAGTATCTGGGGGCTTGACACTGAAGCTTTCTTT
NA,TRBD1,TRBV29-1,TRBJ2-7,CSVGGTGSYEQYF,TGCAGCGTTGGGGGGACAGGGTCCTACGAGCAGTACTTC
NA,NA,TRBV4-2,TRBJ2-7,CASSQEDRIYEQYF,TGTGCCAGCAGCCAAGAGGACAGAATCTACGAGCAGTACTTC
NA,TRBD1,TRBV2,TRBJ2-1,CASRLQGAGEQFF,TGTGCCAGCAGGCTACAGGGGGCAGGTGAGCAGTTCTTC
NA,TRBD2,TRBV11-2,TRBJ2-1,CASSFGGGNNEQFF,TGTGCCAGCAGCTTCGGGGGGGGAAACAATGAGCAGTTCTTC
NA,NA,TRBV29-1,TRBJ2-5,CSVARQETQYF,TGCAGCGTTGCGAGGCAAGAGACCCAGTACTTC
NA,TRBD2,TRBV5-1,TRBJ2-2,CASSLARGGTGELFF,TGCGCCAGCAGCTTGGCCCGCGGGGGCACCGGGGAGCTGTTTTTT
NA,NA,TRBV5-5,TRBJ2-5,CASSLDGGPGTQYF,TGTGCCAGCAGCTTGGACGGGGGTCCGGGGACCCAGTACTTC
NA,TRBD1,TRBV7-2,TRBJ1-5,CASSPDRAQPQHF,TGTGCCAGCAGCCCGGACAGGGCACAGCCCCAGCATTTT
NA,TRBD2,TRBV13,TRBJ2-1,CATGTSGGHNEQFF,TGTGCCACCGGGACTAGCGGGGGCCACAATGAGCAGTTCTTC
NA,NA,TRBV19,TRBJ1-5,CASSPNRLAPQHF,TGTGCCAGTAGTCCTAACAGGCTTGCGCCCCAGCATTTT
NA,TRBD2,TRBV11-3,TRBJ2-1,CASSRAAGGPYNEQFF,TGTGCCAGCAGCCGGGCGGCGGGGGGGCCCTACAATGAGCAGTTCTTC
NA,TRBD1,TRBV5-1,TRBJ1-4,CASSGGGVDEKLFF,TGCGCCAGCAGCGGAGGGGGCGTCGATGAAAAACTGTTTTTT
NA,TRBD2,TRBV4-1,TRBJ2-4,CASSHGERGGSPQSNIQYF,TGCGCCAGCAGCCATGGAGAGCGGGGGGGCTCTCCCCAAAGTAACATTCAGTACTTC
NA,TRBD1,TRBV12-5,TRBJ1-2,CASGTTDRVTEGYTF,TGTGCTAGTGGTACCACGGACAGGGTGACAGAAGGCTACACCTTC
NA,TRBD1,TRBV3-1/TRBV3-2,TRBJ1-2,CASSQATTGAWGYTF,TGTGCCAGCAGCCAGGCCACGACAGGGGCTTGGGGCTACACCTTC
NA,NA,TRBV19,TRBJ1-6,CASSKDRSYNSPLHF,TGTGCCAGTAGTAAGGACAGATCGTATAATTCACCCCTCCACTTT
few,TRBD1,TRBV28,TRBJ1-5,CASSFQQTGGSNQPQHF,TGTGCCAGCAGTTTCCAACAGACAGGGGGAAGCAATCAGCCCCAGCATTTT
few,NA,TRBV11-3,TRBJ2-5,CASSLYSQETQYF,TGTGCCAGCAGCTTATACAGCCAAGAGACCCAGTACTTC
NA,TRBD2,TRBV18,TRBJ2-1,CASSPGTSGNEQFF,TGTGCCAGCTCACCAGGGACTAGCGGCAATGAGCAGTTCTTC
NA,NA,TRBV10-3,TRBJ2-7,CAISEGGLPYEQYF,TGTGCCATCAGTGAGGGGGGGTTACCCTACGAGCAGTACTTC
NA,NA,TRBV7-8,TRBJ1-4,CASSPFSGFNEKLFF,TGTGCCAGCAGCCCCTTTTCAGGGTTTAATGAAAAACTGTTTTTT
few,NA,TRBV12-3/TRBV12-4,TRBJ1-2,CASSFGRRYTF,TGTGCCAGCAGCTTCGGGCGGAGGTACACCTTC
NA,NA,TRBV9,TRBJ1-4,CASSVGGFEKLFF,TGTGCCAGCAGCGTCGGAGGGTTTGAAAAACTGTTTTTT
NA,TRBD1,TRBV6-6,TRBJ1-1,CASSFGDRGLTEAFF,TGTGCCAGCAGCTTCGGCGACAGGGGGCTCACTGAAGCTTTCTTT
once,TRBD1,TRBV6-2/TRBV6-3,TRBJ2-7,CASSQPPTGTHEQYF,TGTGCCAGCAGTCAACCCCCGACAGGGACCCACGAGCAGTACTTC
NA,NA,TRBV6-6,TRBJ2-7,CASSAGSPYEQYF,TGTGCCAGCAGCGCGGGTTCCCCCTACGAGCAGTACTTC
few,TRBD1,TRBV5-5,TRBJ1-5,CASSRTGGPNQPQHF,TGTGCCAGCAGCCGGACAGGGGGTCCCAATCAGCCCCAGCATTTT
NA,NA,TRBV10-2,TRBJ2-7,CASSEAFYEQYF,TGCGCCAGCAGTGAGGCGTTCTACGAGCAGTACTTC
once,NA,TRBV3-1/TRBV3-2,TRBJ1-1,CASSTIGGSEAFF,TGTGCCAGCAGTACCATTGGGGGCTCTGAAGCTTTCTTT
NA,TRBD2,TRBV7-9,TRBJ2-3,CASSFAPGSGGSADTQYF,TGTGCCAGCAGCTTCGCCCCAGGGAGCGGGGGGTCCGCAGATACGCAGTATTTT